The 22 T cell receptor beta chains below come from one sample, sequenced in a study of T cell responses to AZD1222 COVID-19 vaccine. TCRdb keeps only in-frame clones here, not all; method: immunoSEQ multiplex PCR. The sample consists of 95,000 to 100,000 clones, more than 85% of them appearing once. This sample comprised peripheral blood, obtained on day 0 of AZD1222 vaccination. The receptors shown here come from an adult in good health.

The chain employs TRBV6-5 and TRBJ1-5; D perhaps matches TRBD1 (6 bases). CDR1 and CDR2 (germline): MNHEY, SVGAGI. The V end was cut by 6 bases, the J end by 2 bases, with 14 bases between. The CDR3 has 15 residues. CDR3 region: CASRSRGGGNQPQHF. The CDR3 region has the DNA TGTGCCAGCAGGAGCAGGGGAGGAGGCAATCAGCCCCAGCATTTT.

The genes are TRBV19 and TRBJ2-7; the match to TRBD2 covers 13 bases. The CDR3 loop spans 16 amino acids. The ends lost 4 bases at V and 4 bases at J; junction bases unmatched: 7. CDR1 is LNHDA, CDR2 SQIVND, per germline (reference sequence). CDR3 coding DNA: TGTGCCAGTAGTACCCAACTAGCGGGAGGGCCGTACGAGCAGTACTTC. Its translation: CASSTQLAGGPYEQYF.

J is TRBJ2-3 and V is TRBV6-2 or TRBV6-3; 9 bases are shared with TRBD2. The CDR3 runs 16 residues. Germline loops: CDR1 MNHEY, CDR2 SVGEGT. Trimming removed 1 base from V and 5 bases from J; junction bases left unmatched: 7. This CDR3 reads CASSYYASGMIDTQYF. CDR3 coding DNA: TGTGCCAGCAGTTACTATGCTAGCGGGATGATAGATACGCAGTATTTT.

The rearrangement links TRBV30 to TRBJ2-5; D is ambiguous. Germline V gene data show CDR1 as GTSNPN and CDR2 as SVGIG (reference sequence). The CDR3 has 11 amino acids. V lost 3 bases, J lost 5 bases, and 7 bases lay in between. As DNA, the CDR3 is TGTGCCTGGAGCAGGTCGGAGACCCAGTACTTC. This sequence encodes CAWSRSETQYF.

The chain combines TRBV3-1 (or the pseudogene TRBV3-2) with TRBJ2-1; 12 nucleotides match TRBD1. J lost 6 bases, V lost 1 base, and 16 bases had no gene match. Germline V gene data show CDR1 as LGHDT and CDR2 as YNNKEL (reference sequence). The CDR3 extends over 20 amino acids. The CDR3 protein is CASSQVLGQGASGSFNEQFF. The DNA for the CDR3 is TGTGCCAGCAGCCAAGTTTTGGGACAGGGGGCTAGCGGGAGTTTCAATGAGCAGTTCTTC.

The table lists this clone with many counts. J is TRBJ2-2 and V is TRBV13, with 9 bases fitting TRBD1. V gave up 5 bases and J gave up 5 bases; unmatched junction bases: 9. The CDR3 runs to 16 residues. Germline CDR1 PRHDT, CDR2 FYEKMQ (reference sequence). CDR3 amino acids: CASSPGQGWSTGELFF. The DNA for the CDR3 is TGTGCCAGCAGCCCAGGACAGGGGTGGTCGACCGGGGAGCTGTTTTTT.

V usage is TRBV27 and J usage is TRBJ1-5; D is unresolved. Germline-derived CDR1 and CDR2 are MNHEY and SMNVEV (reference sequence). The CDR3 loop spans 15 amino acids. Trimming took off 4 bases at V and 0 bases at J, with 10 bases between the two ends. This CDR3 reads CASSSVRDSNQPQHF. CDR3 coding DNA: TGTGCCAGCAGTTCTGTCCGGGATAGCAATCAGCCCCAGCATTTT.

A single count supports this clone. The chain employs TRBV30 and TRBJ2-7, with 10 bases identical to TRBD2. The CDR3 consists of 14 residues. Germline loops: CDR1 GTSNPN, CDR2 SVGIG (reference sequence). V was clipped by 0 bases and J by 6 bases; unmatched bases: 5. This CDR3 reads CAWSVYLAGVEQYF. The CDR3 nucleotides read TGTGCCTGGAGTGTTTATCTAGCGGGAGTCGAGCAGTACTTC.

The V gene is TRBV5-1, the J gene TRBJ1-3; D is possibly TRBD1 (5 bases). V lost 4 bases to trimming and J lost 4 bases, with 15 bases between them. This CDR3 is built from 15 residues. Germline CDR1 reads SGHRS; CDR2 reads YFSETQ. The CDR3 protein is CASSLLGDNGNTIYF. CDR3 in DNA: TGCGCCAGCAGCCTTTTGGGGGATAACGGAAACACCATATATTTT.

The rearrangement joins TRBV30 to TRBJ2-1; 11 bases match TRBD2. Germline V lookup: CDR1 GTSNPN, CDR2 SVGIG (reference sequence). This CDR3 contains 15 residues. The J segment lost 11 bases and the V segment lost 1 base, leaving 10 bases of the junction unmatched. This chain's CDR3 is CAWSARIAGGLKQFF. The CDR3 DNA reads TGTGCCTGGAGTGCGCGGATAGCGGGAGGGTTGAAGCAGTTCTTC.

This chain connects TRBV7-8 to TRBJ1-5; D remains ambiguous. Germline loops: CDR1 SGHVS, CDR2 FQNEAQ. Trimming left V 6 bases short and J 5 bases short, with 11 bases between. CDR3 size: 13 residues. The CDR3 protein is CASRPSWDQPQHF. The DNA for the CDR3 is TGTGCCAGCAGGCCCTCGTGGGATCAGCCCCAGCATTTT.

The chain couples TRBV5-5 to TRBJ2-1, with unresolved D. The CDR3 has 14 residues. CDR1 is SGHKS, CDR2 YYEKEE, per germline (reference sequence). Deletions cut 0 bases from V and 0 bases from J, with 4 bases between. Here the CDR3 reads CASSLGSSYNEQFF. The CDR3 nucleotides read TGTGCCAGCAGCTTGGGAAGCTCCTACAATGAGCAGTTCTTC.

The sample holds one count of this clone. This chain uses TRBV28 with TRBJ1-3; a possible D gene is TRBD1 (6 bases). V was cut by 8 bases and J by 9 bases, with 23 bases left in between. Looked up from germline, CDR1 is MDHEN and CDR2 is SYDVKM. This CDR3 contains 15 residues. Here the CDR3 reads CASQDLGTGRFTIYF. CDR3 in DNA: TGTGCCAGCCAAGACCTTGGCACAGGGAGGTTCACCATATATTTT.

V gene TRBV10-3 combines with J gene TRBJ1-1, with TRBD1 as a possible D gene (5 bases). Looked up from germline, CDR1 is ENHRY and CDR2 is SYGVKD. CDR3 length: 15 amino acids. V was cut by 6 bases and J by 4 bases, with 18 bases left in between. The CDR3 DNA follows: TGTGCCATCAGACCCCGGGAGGGGTTGGGCACTGAAGCTTTCTTT. This encodes CAIRPREGLGTEAFF.

This clone was seen a single time. The chain is built from TRBV20-1 and TRBJ2-5, with TRBD2 matching over 7 bases. CDR1 and CDR2 from the germline V gene are DFQATT and SNEGSKA (reference sequence). With V trimmed by 8 bases and J by 5 bases, 5 bases remained unmatched. CDR3 length: 11 residues. The CDR3 region is CSSGRAETQYF. The DNA of the CDR3 is TGCAGTTCGGGGAGGGCCGAGACCCAGTACTTC.

This chain connects TRBV5-1 to TRBJ1-1; D call uncertain. V dropped 5 bases and J dropped 3 bases, with 5 bases sitting between them. CDR1 is SGHRS and CDR2 is YFSETQ in the germline V gene. This CDR3 is 11 amino acids long. DNA for the CDR3: TGCGCCAGCAGGTGGGACACTGAAGCTTTCTTT. Translated: CASRWDTEAFF.

The J gene is TRBJ1-2, the V gene TRBV19; 8 bases are a match to TRBD1. J gave up 3 bases and V 5 bases, and 5 bases lay outside the gene matches. This CDR3 has 14 residues. In germline, CDR1 is LNHDA, CDR2 SQIVND (reference sequence). CDR3 coding DNA: TGTGCCAGTAGTCCGACAGGGGAGGACTATGGCTACACCTTC. Translation gives CASSPTGEDYGYTF.

The genes are TRBV27 and TRBJ2-7; 11 bases map to TRBD2. With V trimmed by 4 bases and J by 3 bases, 5 bases remained unmatched. This CDR3 has 15 amino acids. Per germline, CDR1 MNHEY and CDR2 SMNVEV (reference sequence). CDR3 DNA: TGTGCCAGCAGTTCGCGACTAGCGGGGAACTACGAGCAGTACTTC. Its translation: CASSSRLAGNYEQYF.

The rearrangement links TRBV6-4 to TRBJ2-1; D is possibly TRBD2 (5 bases). Germline V gene data show CDR1 as MRHNA and CDR2 as SNTAGT. Trimming pared 5 bases from V and 8 bases from J, leaving 13 bases between. CDR3 length: 13 residues. CDR3 sequence reads: CASSLDLRDEQFF. The CDR3 bases are TGTGCCAGCAGTCTCGACCTGAGGGATGAGCAGTTCTTC.

The J gene is TRBJ2-5, the V gene TRBV3-1 (or the pseudogene TRBV3-2); D is unclear. Germline V CDR1 and CDR2: LGHDT, YNNKEL (reference sequence). CDR3 size: 11 residues. V shed 1 base and J shed 6 bases, with 3 bases lying between them. The CDR3, as DNA: TGTGCCAGCAGCCAAGTGAAGACCCAGTACTTC. It encodes CASSQVKTQYF.

The chain has TRBV27 and TRBJ1-1; 8 bases agree with TRBD1. The CDR3 length is 13 residues. After removal of 6 bases from V and 10 bases from J, the junction contained 10 bases not matched to a gene. Germline loops: CDR1 MNHEY, CDR2 SMNVEV (reference sequence). CDR3 loop: CASRRDRSGAAFF. CDR3 bases: TGTGCCAGCAGGCGGGACAGGTCCGGGGCAGCTTTCTTT.

The chain combines TRBV7-2 with TRBJ2-1; TRBD2 agrees at 9 bases. The CDR3 loop spans 15 amino acids. The V segment lost 5 bases and the J segment 5 bases; nucleotides outside the gene matches: 7. CDR1 and CDR2 from the germline V gene are SGHTA and FQGNSA. The DNA of the CDR3 is TGTGCCAGCAGCCTTTCTAGCGGGAACGACAATGAGCAGTTCTTC. Residues: CASSLSSGNDNEQFF.